This entry lists 14 T cell receptor beta chains sequenced from one sample in a study of cytomegalovirus exposure and HLA in healthy donors (dated by TCRdb to 2016 to 2017). Libraries came from the immunoSEQ multiplex PCR assay. A mixture of 60 forward primers for TCR Vbeta segments and 13 reverse primers for TCR Jbeta segments was used in the multiplex PCR. As stored in TCRdb, this immuneACCESS dataset retains in-frame rearrangements with V and J assigned. A fraction of the clones does not appear; measured against another copy, unresolved V genes explain less than half of the discrepancy, and the remainder lacks a known reason. The table for this sample lists 95,000 to 100,000 clones; roughly 75% of them were counted only once. About 0.79% of the sample is held by the ten biggest clonotypes. Sequenced input: PBMCs. The receptors derive from a woman aged 60-70 years in good health and CMV-seronegative.

The chain couples TRBV27 to TRBJ2-5; 7 bases agree with TRBD2. Germline V gene data show CDR1 as MNHEY and CDR2 as SMNVEV (reference sequence). The CDR3 spans 15 residues. V lost 3 bases to trimming and J lost 5 bases; unmatched junction nucleotides: 9. Here the CDR3 reads CASSFLGGSRETQYF. The CDR3 nucleotides read TGTGCCAGCAGTTTCCTGGGCGGGAGTAGGGAGACCCAGTACTTC.

The gene calls are TRBV28 and TRBJ2-4; the D gene is possibly TRBD1 (5 bases). This CDR3 is 16 amino acids long. V was clipped by 5 bases and J by 6 bases, with 20 bases between them. Germline-derived CDR1 and CDR2 are MDHEN and SYDVKM. The CDR3 region has the DNA TGTGCCAGCAGTCCTCTCTGGGGCAGGGTGAGAAACATTCAGTACTTC. Its protein is CASSPLWGRVRNIQYF.

The rearrangement links TRBV4-1 to TRBJ2-5, with 10 bases matching TRBD2. Germline lookup yields CDR1 MGHRA and CDR2 YSYEKL. There are 17 residues in the CDR3. V shed 0 bases, J shed 7 bases, and the junction held 11 bases outside the gene matches. CDR3: CASSQDRGLALLGTQYF. The CDR3 DNA sequence: TGCGCCAGCAGCCAAGATAGGGGACTAGCGCTCCTGGGGACCCAGTACTTC.

The V gene is TRBV2, the J gene TRBJ2-7; D may be TRBD1 (5 bases). The CDR3 consists of 11 residues. The V end was cut by 8 bases, the J end by 1 base, with 6 bases between. Germline V gives CDR1 SNHLY, CDR2 FYNNEI. The CDR3 sequence: CASDSSYEQYF. The CDR3 DNA reads TGTGCCAGCGACAGTTCCTACGAGCAGTACTTC.

The chain couples TRBV7-2 to TRBJ1-2, with 12 bases matching TRBD1. Germline V gene lookup returns CDR1 SGHTA and CDR2 FQGNSA. Unmatched junction bases numbered 8, after V lost 5 bases and J lost 1 base. The CDR3 has 17 amino acids. The CDR3 region has the DNA TGTGCCAGCAGCAAGGGACAGGGGGCCACCAATAACTATGGCTACACCTTC. Protein product: CASSKGQGATNNYGYTF.

The CDR3 protein is CASSVYRGCYEQYF. CDR3 bases: TGTGCCAGCAGCGTGTACAGGGGATGCTACGAGCAGTACTTC. The rearrangement uses TRBV9 and TRBJ2-7, with 7 nucleotides matching TRBD1. CDR1 SGDLS and CDR2 YYNGEE come from the germline V gene. The V and J ends lost 2 bases and 3 bases, in that order; junction bases with no gene match: 5. The CDR3 has 14 amino acids.

This clone was seen repeatedly, ten times or more. The chain carries TRBV30 and TRBJ2-1, with 8 bases aligning to TRBD1. The CDR3 contains 13 residues. The trim removed 7 bases at V and 1 base at J, leaving 3 bases unmatched. Germline values: CDR1 GTSNPN, CDR2 SVGIG (reference sequence). The CDR3 sequence is CASNRGSYNEQFF. The CDR3 DNA reads TGTGCCTCCAACAGGGGGTCCTACAATGAGCAGTTCTTC.

This chain connects TRBV7-9 to TRBJ1-5, with a tentative D call TRBD1 (6 bases). Trimming cost V 2 bases and J 6 bases, with 17 bases left between them. Looked up from germline, CDR1 is SEHNR and CDR2 is FQNEAQ (reference sequence). The CDR3 sequence is 16 residues long. This chain's CDR3 is CASSLSAGESAQPQHF. The CDR3 nucleotides are TGTGCCAGCAGCTTATCCGCAGGGGAGTCTGCTCAGCCCCAGCATTTT. Drawing the rest from reference TRBV7-9 and TRBJ1-5, the complete variable domain is DTGVSQNPRHKITKRGQNVTFRCDPISEHNRLYWYRQTLGQGPEFLTYFQNEAQLEKSRLLSDRFSAERPKGSFSTLEIQRTEQGDSAMYLCASSLSAGESAQPQHFGDGTRLSIL.

The CDR3 nucleotides are TGTGCCAGCAGTGGCTCTCGCTCCGGAGCGGGAGGGTACGAGCAGTACTTC. Translating it yields CASSGSRSGAGGYEQYF. The V and J genes are TRBV6-4 and TRBJ2-7; 10 nucleotides align to TRBD2. V lost 4 bases and J lost 4; bases outside the gene matches: 13. Germline V CDR1 and CDR2: MRHNA, SNTAGT. The CDR3 extends over 17 amino acids.

The chain is built from TRBV10-1 and TRBJ2-1, with D perhaps matching TRBD2 (5 bases). Germline CDR1 WNHNN, CDR2 SYGVQD (reference sequence). Trimming took off 6 bases at V and 8 bases at J, with 14 bases between the two ends. The CDR3 covers 13 residues. CDR3 region: CASRATGNDEQFF. The CDR3 nucleotides read TGCGCCAGCAGAGCGACGGGAAATGATGAGCAGTTCTTC.

The V and J genes are TRBV19 and TRBJ2-5; no clear D gene. With 3 bases removed from V and 4 bases from J, the gap between germline ends came to 9 bases. Germline values: CDR1 LNHDA, CDR2 SQIVND (reference sequence). The CDR3 totals 13 residues. In DNA, the CDR3 is TGTGCCAGTAGTATCCTGCCCGGAGAGACCCAGTACTTC. As protein: CASSILPGETQYF.

The gene calls are TRBV7-6 and TRBJ2-5; TRBD1 aligns across 7 bases. V dropped 0 bases and J dropped 5; count of bases not matched to a gene: 9. The CDR3 has 16 amino acids. Germline CDR1 SGHVS, CDR2 FNYEAQ. CDR3 DNA sequence: TGTGCCAGCAGCTTAGCCGATCCAGGGGGACGGGAGACCCAGTACTTC. This encodes CASSLADPGGRETQYF.

The chain carries TRBV13 and TRBJ2-5; TRBD2 aligns across 8 bases. Trimming removed 0 bases from V and 5 bases from J; junction bases left unmatched: 2. Per germline, CDR1 PRHDT and CDR2 FYEKMQ (reference sequence). The CDR3 spans 14 residues. The CDR3, as DNA: TGTGCCAGCAGCTTAGGGCGGGAGGTGGAGACCCAGTACTTC. Its protein product is CASSLGREVETQYF.

The rearrangement links TRBV28 to TRBJ1-1; TRBD1 is a possible D gene (5 bases). The V gene lost 1 base and the J gene lost 7 bases, with 13 bases spanning the gap. The germline CDR1 and CDR2 sequences are MDHEN and SYDVKM. The CDR3 runs to 14 residues. This chain's CDR3 is CASSLLGGAVEAFF. CDR3 sequence (DNA): TGTGCCAGCAGTTTATTGGGAGGGGCGGTTGAAGCTTTCTTT.